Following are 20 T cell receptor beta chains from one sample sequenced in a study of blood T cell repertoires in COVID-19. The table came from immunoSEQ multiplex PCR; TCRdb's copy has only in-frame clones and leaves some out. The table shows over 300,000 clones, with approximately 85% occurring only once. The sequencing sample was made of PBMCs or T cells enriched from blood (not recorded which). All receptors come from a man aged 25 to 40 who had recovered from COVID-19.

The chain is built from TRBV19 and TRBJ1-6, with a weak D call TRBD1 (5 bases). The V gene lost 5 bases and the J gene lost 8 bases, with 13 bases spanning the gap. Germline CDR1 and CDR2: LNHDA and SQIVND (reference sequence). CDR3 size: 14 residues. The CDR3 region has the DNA TGTGCCAGTAGTCCCAGTTCGGGGGATTCACCCCTCCACTTT. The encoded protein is CASSPSSGDSPLHF.

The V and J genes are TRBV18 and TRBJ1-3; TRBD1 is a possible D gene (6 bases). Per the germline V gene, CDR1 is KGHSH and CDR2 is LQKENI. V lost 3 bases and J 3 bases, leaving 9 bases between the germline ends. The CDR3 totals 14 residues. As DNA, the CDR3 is TGTGCCAGCTCACCGGCAGGGGATGGAAACACCATATATTTT. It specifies CASSPAGDGNTIYF.

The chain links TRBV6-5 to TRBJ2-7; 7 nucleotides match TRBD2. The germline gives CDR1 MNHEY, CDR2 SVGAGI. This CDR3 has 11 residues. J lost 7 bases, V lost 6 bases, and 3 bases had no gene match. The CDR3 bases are TGTGCCAGCAGAGCGGGGATTGAGCAGTACTTC. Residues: CASRAGIEQYF.

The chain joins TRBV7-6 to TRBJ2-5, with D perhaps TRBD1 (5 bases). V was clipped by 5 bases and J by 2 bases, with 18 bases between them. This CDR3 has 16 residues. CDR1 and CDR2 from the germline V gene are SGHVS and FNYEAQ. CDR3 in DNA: TGTGCCAGCAGCCCGCCGGTTTGGGGCCGTCAAGAGACCCAGTACTTC. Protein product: CASSPPVWGRQETQYF.

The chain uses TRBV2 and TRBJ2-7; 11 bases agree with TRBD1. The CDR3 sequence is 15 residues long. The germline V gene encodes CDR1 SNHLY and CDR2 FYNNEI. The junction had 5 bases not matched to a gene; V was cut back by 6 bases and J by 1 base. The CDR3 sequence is CASSRGQGGSYEQYF. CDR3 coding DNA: TGTGCCAGCAGCCGGGGACAGGGGGGATCCTACGAGCAGTACTTC.

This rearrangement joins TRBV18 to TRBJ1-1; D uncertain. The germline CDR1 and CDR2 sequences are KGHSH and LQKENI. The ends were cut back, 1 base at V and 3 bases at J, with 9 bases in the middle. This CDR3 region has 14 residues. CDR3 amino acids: CASSPLGGDTEAFF. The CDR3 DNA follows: TGTGCCAGCTCACCACTGGGTGGAGACACTGAAGCTTTCTTT.

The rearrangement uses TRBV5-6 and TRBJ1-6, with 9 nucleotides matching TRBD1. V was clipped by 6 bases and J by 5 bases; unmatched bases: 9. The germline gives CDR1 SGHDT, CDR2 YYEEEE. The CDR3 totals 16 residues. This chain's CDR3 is CASIAQGAVNNSPLHF. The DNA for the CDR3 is TGTGCCAGCATCGCACAGGGGGCTGTAAATAATTCACCCCTCCACTTT.

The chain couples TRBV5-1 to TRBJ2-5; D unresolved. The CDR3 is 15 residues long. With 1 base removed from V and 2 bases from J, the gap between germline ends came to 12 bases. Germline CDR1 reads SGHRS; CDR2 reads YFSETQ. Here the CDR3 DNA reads TGCGCCAGCAGCTTGTACTCTGGCAGGCAAGAGACCCAGTACTTC. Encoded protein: CASSLYSGRQETQYF.

CDR3 coding DNA: TGTGCCAGCAGCCAAGACCTGGGCCCGAGCAAGGCTGGAAACACCATATATTTT. It yields the protein CASSQDLGPSKAGNTIYF. V is TRBV3-1 (or the pseudogene TRBV3-2) and J is TRBJ1-3; no definite D call. V dropped 0 bases and J dropped 2 bases, with 17 bases sitting between them. Germline CDR1 and CDR2: LGHDT and YNNKEL (reference sequence). The CDR3 totals 18 residues.

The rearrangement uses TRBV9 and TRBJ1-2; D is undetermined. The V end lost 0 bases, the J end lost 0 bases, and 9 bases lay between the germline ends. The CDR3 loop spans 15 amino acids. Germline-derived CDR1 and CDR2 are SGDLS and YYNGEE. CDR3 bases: TGTGCCAGCAGCGTAGGGTCTAAAGCTAACTATGGCTACACCTTC. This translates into CASSVGSKANYGYTF.

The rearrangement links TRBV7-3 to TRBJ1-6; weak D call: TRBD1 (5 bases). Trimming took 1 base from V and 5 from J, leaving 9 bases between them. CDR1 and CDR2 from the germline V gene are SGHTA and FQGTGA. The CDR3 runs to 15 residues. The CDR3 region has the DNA TGTGCCAGCAGCTTAAATGGGGCAGATAATTCACCCCTCCACTTT. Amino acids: CASSLNGADNSPLHF.

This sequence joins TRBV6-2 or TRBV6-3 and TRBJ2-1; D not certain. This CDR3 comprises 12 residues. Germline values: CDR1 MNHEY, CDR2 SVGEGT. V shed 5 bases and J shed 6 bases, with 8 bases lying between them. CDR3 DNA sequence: TGTGCCAGCAGTAACAGTGGCAATGAGCAGTTCTTC. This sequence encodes CASSNSGNEQFF.

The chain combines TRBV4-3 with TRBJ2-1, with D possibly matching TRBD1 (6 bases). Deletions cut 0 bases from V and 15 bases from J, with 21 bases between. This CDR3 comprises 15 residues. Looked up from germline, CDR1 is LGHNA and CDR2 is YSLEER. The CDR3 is CASSQDLPRGGGPFF. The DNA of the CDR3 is TGCGCCAGCAGCCAAGATTTGCCGCGAGGGGGTGGGCCGTTCTTC.

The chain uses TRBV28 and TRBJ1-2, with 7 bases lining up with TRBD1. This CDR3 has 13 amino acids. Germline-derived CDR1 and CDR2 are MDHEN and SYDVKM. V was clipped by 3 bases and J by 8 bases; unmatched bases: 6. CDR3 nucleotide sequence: TGTGCCAGCAGTTTGACAGGGTATGGAGGCTACACCTTC. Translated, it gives CASSLTGYGGYTF.

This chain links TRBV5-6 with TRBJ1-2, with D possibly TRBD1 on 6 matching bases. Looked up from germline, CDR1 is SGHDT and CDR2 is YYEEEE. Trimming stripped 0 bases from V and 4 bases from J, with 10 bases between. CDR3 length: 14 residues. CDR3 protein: CASSLADSTYGYTF. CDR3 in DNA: TGTGCCAGCAGCTTGGCGGACAGCACCTATGGCTACACCTTC.

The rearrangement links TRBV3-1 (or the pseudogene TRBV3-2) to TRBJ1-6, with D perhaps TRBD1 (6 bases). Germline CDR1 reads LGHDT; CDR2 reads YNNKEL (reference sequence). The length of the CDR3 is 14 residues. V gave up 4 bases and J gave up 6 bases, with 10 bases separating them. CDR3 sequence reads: CASSPGGGNSPLHF. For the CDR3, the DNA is TGTGCCAGCAGCCCGGGGGGCGGTAATTCACCCCTCCACTTT.

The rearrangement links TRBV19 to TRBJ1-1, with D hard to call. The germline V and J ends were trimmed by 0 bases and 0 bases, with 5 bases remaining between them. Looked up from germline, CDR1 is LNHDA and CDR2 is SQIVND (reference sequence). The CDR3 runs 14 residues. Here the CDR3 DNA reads TGTGCCAGTAGTATAGACCACATGAACACTGAAGCTTTCTTT. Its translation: CASSIDHMNTEAFF.

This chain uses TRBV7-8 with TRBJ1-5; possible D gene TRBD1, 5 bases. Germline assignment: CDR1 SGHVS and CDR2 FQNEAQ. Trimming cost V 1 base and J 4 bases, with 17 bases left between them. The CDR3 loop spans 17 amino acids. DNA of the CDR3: TGTGCCAGCAGCTTAGGACAGACGCCGACCCCAAATCAGCCCCAGCATTTT. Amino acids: CASSLGQTPTPNQPQHF.

CDR3 region: CASRLFNTEAFF. In DNA, the CDR3 is TGTGCCAGCAGGCTATTCAACACTGAAGCTTTCTTT. The chain joins TRBV6-6 to TRBJ1-1; D is unresolved. The germline gives CDR1 MNHNY, CDR2 SVGAGI (reference sequence). The CDR3 is 12 amino acids. V was pared by 6 bases and J by 2 bases, with 7 bases between.

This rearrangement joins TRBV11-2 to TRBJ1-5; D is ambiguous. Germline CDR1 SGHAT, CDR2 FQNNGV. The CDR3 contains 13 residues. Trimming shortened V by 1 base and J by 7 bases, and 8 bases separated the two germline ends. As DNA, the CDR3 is TGTGCCAGCAGCTTAGGTGGGCGCCAGCCCCAGCATTTT. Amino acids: CASSLGGRQPQHF.